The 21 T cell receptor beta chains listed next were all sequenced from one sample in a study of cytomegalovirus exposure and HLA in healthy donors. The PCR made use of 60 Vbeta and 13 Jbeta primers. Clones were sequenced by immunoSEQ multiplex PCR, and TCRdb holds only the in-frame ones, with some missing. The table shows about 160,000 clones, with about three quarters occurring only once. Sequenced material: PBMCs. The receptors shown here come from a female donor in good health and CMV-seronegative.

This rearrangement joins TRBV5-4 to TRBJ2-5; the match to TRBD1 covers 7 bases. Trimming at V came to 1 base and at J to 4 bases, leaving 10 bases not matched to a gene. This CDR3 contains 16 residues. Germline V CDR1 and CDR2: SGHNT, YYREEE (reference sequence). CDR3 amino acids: CASSLPPKGGAETQYF. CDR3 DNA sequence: TGTGCCAGCAGCTTGCCTCCTAAAGGGGGCGCAGAGACCCAGTACTTC.

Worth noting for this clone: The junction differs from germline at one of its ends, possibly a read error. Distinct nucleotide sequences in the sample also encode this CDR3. DNA for the CDR3: TGCGCCAGCAGCGTAGAGGCGGGGGGGAGCTACGAGCAGTACTTC. Translated, it gives CASSVEAGGSYEQYF. V is TRBV9 and J is TRBJ2-7; 9 bases line up with TRBD2. Germline CDR1 SGDLS, CDR2 YYNGEE. The CDR3 extends over 15 amino acids.

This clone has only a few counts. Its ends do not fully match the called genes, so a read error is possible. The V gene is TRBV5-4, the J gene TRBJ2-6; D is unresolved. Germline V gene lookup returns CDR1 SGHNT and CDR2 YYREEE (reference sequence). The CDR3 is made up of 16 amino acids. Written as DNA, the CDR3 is TGCGCCAGCAGCCAAGATGTCGGCTCTGGGGCCAACGTCCTGACTTTC. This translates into CASSQDVGSGANVLTF. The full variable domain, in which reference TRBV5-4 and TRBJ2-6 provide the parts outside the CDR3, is ETGVTQSPTHLIKTRGQQVTLRCSSQSGHNTVSWYQQALGQGPQFIFQYYREEENGRGNFPPRFSGLQFPNYSSELNVNALELDDSALYLCASSQDVGSGANVLTFGAGSRLTVL.

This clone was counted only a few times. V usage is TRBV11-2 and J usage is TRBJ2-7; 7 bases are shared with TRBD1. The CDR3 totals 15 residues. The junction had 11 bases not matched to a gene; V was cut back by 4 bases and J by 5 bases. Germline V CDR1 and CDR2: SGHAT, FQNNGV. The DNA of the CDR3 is TGTGCCAGCAGCTACTACAGGGGCCTCAACGACGAGCAGTACTTC. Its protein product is CASSYYRGLNDEQYF.

The CDR3 sequence: CASSLVYGGRRGGQYF. As DNA, the CDR3 is TGTGCCAGCAGTTTAGTCTACGGTGGAAGGCGGGGGGGCCAGTACTTC. The chain combines TRBV27 with TRBJ2-5, with 9 positions matching TRBD2. The V gene end was trimmed by 2 bases and the J gene end by 10 bases; junction bases not matched to a gene: 14. The CDR3 totals 16 residues. The germline V gene encodes CDR1 MNHEY and CDR2 SMNVEV (reference sequence).

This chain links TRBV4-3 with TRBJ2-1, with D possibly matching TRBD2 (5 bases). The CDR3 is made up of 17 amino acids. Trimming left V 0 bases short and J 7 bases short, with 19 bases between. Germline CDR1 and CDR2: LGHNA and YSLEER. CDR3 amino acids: CASSQEAPPISVNEQFF. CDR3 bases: TGCGCCAGCAGCCAAGAAGCGCCGCCGATTAGCGTGAATGAGCAGTTCTTC.

DNA for the CDR3: TGTGCCAGCGCCTTCTCCGGGGGGGCCTACAATGAGCAGTTCTTC. Its protein is CASAFSGGAYNEQFF. The chain employs TRBV6-6 and TRBJ2-1; 8 nucleotides match TRBD2. Germline V gives CDR1 MNHNY, CDR2 SVGAGI (reference sequence). The CDR3 loop spans 15 amino acids. Losses at the gene ends were 8 bases for V and 2 bases for J; bases not matched to a gene: 8.

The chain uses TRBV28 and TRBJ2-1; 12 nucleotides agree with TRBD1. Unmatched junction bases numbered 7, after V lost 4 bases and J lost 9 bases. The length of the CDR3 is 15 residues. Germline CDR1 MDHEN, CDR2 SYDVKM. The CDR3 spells CASSSAGTGGFEQFF. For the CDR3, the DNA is TGTGCCAGCAGTTCCGCCGGGACAGGGGGCTTTGAGCAGTTCTTC.

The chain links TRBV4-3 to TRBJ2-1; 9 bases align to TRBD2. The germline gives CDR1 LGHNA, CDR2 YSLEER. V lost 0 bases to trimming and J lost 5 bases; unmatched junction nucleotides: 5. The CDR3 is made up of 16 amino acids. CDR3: CASSQDYSGGNNEQFF. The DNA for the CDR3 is TGCGCCAGCAGCCAAGATTACAGCGGGGGGAACAATGAGCAGTTCTTC.

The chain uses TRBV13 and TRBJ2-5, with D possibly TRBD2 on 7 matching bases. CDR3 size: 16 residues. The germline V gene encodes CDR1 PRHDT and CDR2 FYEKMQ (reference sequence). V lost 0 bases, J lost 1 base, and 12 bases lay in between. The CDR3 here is CASSLGGLGGQETQYF. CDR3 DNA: TGTGCCAGCAGCTTAGGCGGACTAGGGGGCCAAGAGACCCAGTACTTC.

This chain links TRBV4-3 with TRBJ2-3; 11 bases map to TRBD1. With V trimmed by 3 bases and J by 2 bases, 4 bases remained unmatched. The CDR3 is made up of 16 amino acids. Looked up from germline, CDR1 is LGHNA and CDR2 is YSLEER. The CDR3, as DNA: TGCGCCAGCAGCCAGGGGACAGGGGGACCCACAGATACGCAGTATTTT. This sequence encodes CASSQGTGGPTDTQYF.

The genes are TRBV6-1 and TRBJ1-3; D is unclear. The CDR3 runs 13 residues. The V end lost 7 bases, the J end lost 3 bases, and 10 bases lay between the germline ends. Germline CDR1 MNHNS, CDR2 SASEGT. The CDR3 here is CASMSGFGNTIYF. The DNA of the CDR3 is TGTGCCAGCATGTCAGGCTTTGGAAACACCATATATTTT.

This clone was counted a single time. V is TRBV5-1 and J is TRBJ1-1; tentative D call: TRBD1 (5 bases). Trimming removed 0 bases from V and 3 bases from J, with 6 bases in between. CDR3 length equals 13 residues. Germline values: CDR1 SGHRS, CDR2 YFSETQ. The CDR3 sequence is CASSLETDTEAFF. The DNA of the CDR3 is TGCGCCAGCAGCTTGGAGACAGACACTGAAGCTTTCTTT. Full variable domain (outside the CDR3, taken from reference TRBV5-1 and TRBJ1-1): KAGVTQTPRYLIKTRGQQVTLSCSPISGHRSVSWYQQTPGQGLQFLFEYFSETQRNKGNFPGRFSGRQFSNSRSEMNVSTLELGDSALYLCASSLETDTEAFFGQGTRLTVV.

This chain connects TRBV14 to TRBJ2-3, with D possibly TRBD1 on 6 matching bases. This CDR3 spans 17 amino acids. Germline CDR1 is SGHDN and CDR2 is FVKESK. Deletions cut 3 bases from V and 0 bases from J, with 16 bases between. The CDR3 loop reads CASSHTQGRGSTDTQYF. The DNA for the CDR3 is TGTGCCAGCAGCCATACCCAGGGGAGAGGTAGCACAGATACGCAGTATTTT.

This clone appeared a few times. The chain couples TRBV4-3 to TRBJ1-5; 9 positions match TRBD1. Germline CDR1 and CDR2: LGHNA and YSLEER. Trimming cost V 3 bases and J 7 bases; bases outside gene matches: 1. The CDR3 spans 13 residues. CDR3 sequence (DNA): TGCGCCAGCAGCCAGGGACAGGGCCAGCCCCAGCATTTT. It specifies CASSQGQGQPQHF.

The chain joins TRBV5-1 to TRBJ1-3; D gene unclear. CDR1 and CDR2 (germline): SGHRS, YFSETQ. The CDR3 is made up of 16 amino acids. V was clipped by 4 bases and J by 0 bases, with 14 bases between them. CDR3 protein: CASSPLQANSGNTIYF. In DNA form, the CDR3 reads TGCGCCAGCAGCCCCCTGCAGGCCAACTCTGGAAACACCATATATTTT.

As DNA, the CDR3 is TGTGCCAGCAGCGTAGGGGTTAGCGGGGGGGCAACAGATACGCAGTATTTT. Protein: CASSVGVSGGATDTQYF. The rearrangement uses TRBV9 and TRBJ2-3; 11 positions agree with TRBD2. CDR3 length equals 17 residues. The V gene's germline CDR1 is SGDLS and CDR2 YYNGEE. V trimming: 0 bases; J trimming: 3 bases; junction bases outside the gene matches: 6.

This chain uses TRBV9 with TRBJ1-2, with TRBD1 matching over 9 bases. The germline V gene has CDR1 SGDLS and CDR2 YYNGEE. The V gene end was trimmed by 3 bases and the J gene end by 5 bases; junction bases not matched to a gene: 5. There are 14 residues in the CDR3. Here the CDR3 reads CASSGTGVFYGYTF. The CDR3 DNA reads TGTGCCAGCAGCGGGACAGGGGTGTTTTATGGCTACACCTTC.

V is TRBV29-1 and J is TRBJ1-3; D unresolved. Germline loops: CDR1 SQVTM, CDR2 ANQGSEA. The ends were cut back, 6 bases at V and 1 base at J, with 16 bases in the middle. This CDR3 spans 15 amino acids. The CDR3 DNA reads TGCAGCGTCTCCCGAGGCGGAGGGTCTGGAAACACCATATATTTT. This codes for CSVSRGGGSGNTIYF.

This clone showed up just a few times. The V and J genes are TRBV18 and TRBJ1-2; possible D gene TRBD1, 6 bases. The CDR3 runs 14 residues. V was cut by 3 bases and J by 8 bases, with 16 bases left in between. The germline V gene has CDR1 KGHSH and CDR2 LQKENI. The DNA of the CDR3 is TGTGCCAGCTCACCCCGGACAGACCTAGGAGGCTACACCTTC. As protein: CASSPRTDLGGYTF. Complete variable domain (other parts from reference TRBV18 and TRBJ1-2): NAGVMQNPRHLVRRRGQEARLRCSPMKGHSHVYWYRQLPEEGLKFMVYLQKENIIDESGMPKERFSAEFPKEGPSILRIQQVVRGDSAAYFCASSPRTDLGGYTFGSGTRLTVV.

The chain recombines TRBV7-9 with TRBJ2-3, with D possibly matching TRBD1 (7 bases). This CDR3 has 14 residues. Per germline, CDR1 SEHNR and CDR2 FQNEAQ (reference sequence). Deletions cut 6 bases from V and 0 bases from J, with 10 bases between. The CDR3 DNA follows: TGTGCCAGCAGGGAGGGGGCCAGCACAGATACGCAGTATTTT. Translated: CASREGASTDTQYF.